This paragraph covers one T cell receptor beta chain sequence. The CDR3 totals 15 residues. The sample comes from a study of TIL therapy for anti-PD-1-resistant metastatic lung cancer. Turning to the study itself: Median tumor mutation burden was 1.5 mutations per megabase.

Time point defined: pre-treatment sample, taken before nivolumab and TIL therapy. Patients were adults with stage 4 NSCLC. The libraries were made with immunoSEQ v3. Data came from immunoSEQ multiplex PCR; TCRdb stores just in-frame clones and leaves some out. This table holds about 59,000 clones, more than 60% found once. The starting material was blood, obtained at baseline. The sequence derives from a person aged 25-80 years with non-small cell lung cancer. V usage is TRBV21-1 and J usage is TRBJ2-5; the D call in the table, TRBD1, was not verified against the DNA. TRBV21-1 is classified as a pseudogene. CDR3 region: CASSKGDRPGETQYF. The DNA for the CDR3 is TGTGCCAGCAGCAAAGGGGACAGGCCCGGAGAGACCCAGTACTTC.